This T cell receptor beta chain emerged from a study of blood T cell repertoires in COVID-19. Generated by immunoSEQ multiplex PCR, the TCRdb table keeps only in-frame clones and is missing some. This table holds around 62,000 clones, 80% to 90% found once. Recruited during active infection, patients (from Seattle) were subsequently followed longitudinally. CDR3 length equals 14 residues. V was cut by 1 base and J by 5 bases, with 12 bases left in between. Germline V gives CDR1 MGHRA, CDR2 YSYEKL. This clonotype was sampled from an older woman with COVID-19, enrolled during active disease. Sequencing was done on a sample of peripheral blood. The V gene is TRBV4-1, the J gene TRBJ2-7, with D maybe TRBD1 (6 bases). CDR3 DNA: TGCGCCAGCAGCCAAGTCTTGGCAGGGGACGAGCAGTACTTC. As protein: CASSQVLAGDEQYF.